The 22 T cell receptor beta chains presented below share a single source sample, sequenced in a study of blood T cell repertoires in COVID-19. Profiled with immunoSEQ multiplex PCR; TCRdb holds only in-frame clones, not every one. The table has over 200,000 clones, around nine tenths seen once. The sequenced material came from peripheral blood. Source of these receptors: a man aged 55 to 69 who had recovered from COVID-19.

The chain recombines TRBV19 with TRBJ2-2, with 12 bases lining up with TRBD1. Trimming took 5 bases from V and 7 from J; bases not matched to a gene: 11. The CDR3 is 17 residues long. Germline lookup yields CDR1 LNHDA and CDR2 SQIVND (reference sequence). CDR3 DNA sequence: TGTGCCAGTAGTTCCGGCCCGGGGACAGGGGGCTTCGGGGAGCTGTTTTTT. This encodes CASSSGPGTGGFGELFF.

The rearrangement links TRBV11-2 to TRBJ2-7; the match to TRBD2 covers 10 bases. CDR1 is SGHAT and CDR2 is FQNNGV in the germline V gene. The CDR3 spans 18 residues. V shed 0 bases, J shed 1 base, and the junction held 9 bases outside the gene matches. CDR3 coding DNA: TGTGCCAGCAGCTTAGAGGCGGGGGGACTAGCGCCTTCCTACGAGCAGTACTTC. It encodes CASSLEAGGLAPSYEQYF.

The DNA for the CDR3 is TGTGCCAGCTCACCACCGGGGAGGGTTGTTTATACAGATACGCAGTATTTT. This sequence encodes CASSPPGRVVYTDTQYF. The rearrangement links TRBV18 to TRBJ2-3; 7 bases fit TRBD2. The CDR3 has 17 residues. Germline loops: CDR1 KGHSH, CDR2 LQKENI. J lost 3 bases, V lost 0 bases, and 9 bases had no gene match.

The chain uses TRBV24-1 and TRBJ1-5; no clear D. The CDR3 is 13 amino acids. V was shortened by 1 base and J by 2 bases, with 2 bases between the two germline ends. Germline CDR1 and CDR2: KGHDR and SFDVKD. The CDR3 DNA sequence: TGTGCCACCAGTGATTTCGGCAATCAGCCCCAGCATTTT. Residues: CATSDFGNQPQHF.

V usage is TRBV27 and J usage is TRBJ2-7, with 14 bases lining up with TRBD2. Germline V CDR1 and CDR2: MNHEY, SMNVEV (reference sequence). Trimming took 5 bases from V and 6 from J; bases not matched to a gene: 9. The CDR3 is 16 amino acids. CDR3 in DNA: TGTGCCAGCAGTCCCAGGACTAGCGGGAGGAGCTCCGAGCAGTACTTC. It is translated as CASSPRTSGRSSEQYF.

The rearrangement uses TRBV19 and TRBJ1-3; D remains unclear. Germline V gene data show CDR1 as LNHDA and CDR2 as SQIVND (reference sequence). The V end lost 8 bases, the J end lost 0 bases, and 5 bases lay between the germline ends. The CDR3 totals 12 residues. CDR3 bases: TGTGCCAGTTCAAACTCTGGAAACACCATATATTTT. This encodes CASSNSGNTIYF.

V is TRBV15 and J is TRBJ2-2, with D perhaps matching TRBD2 (7 bases). The CDR3 has 15 residues. Germline V gene lookup returns CDR1 LNHNV and CDR2 YYDKDF (reference sequence). V dropped 5 bases and J dropped 3 bases, with 13 bases sitting between them. CDR3: CATSPRGGDTGELFF. CDR3 sequence (DNA): TGTGCCACCAGCCCAAGGGGGGGGGACACCGGGGAGCTGTTTTTT.

This clone was picked up a small number of times. The chain carries TRBV7-6 and TRBJ2-7; 9 nucleotides align to TRBD2. The CDR3 totals 15 residues. With V trimmed by 5 bases and J by 3 bases, 8 bases remained unmatched. Germline V lookup: CDR1 SGHVS, CDR2 FNYEAQ. This CDR3 is CASSSSGSGVYEQYF. DNA of the CDR3: TGTGCCAGCAGCAGTAGCGGGAGCGGAGTCTACGAGCAGTACTTC.

This clone appeared a few times. The chain couples TRBV19 to TRBJ2-1; D gene ambiguous. The CDR3 length is 13 residues. V was pared by 3 bases and J by 5 bases, with 8 bases between. The germline CDR1 and CDR2 sequences are LNHDA and SQIVND (reference sequence). This chain's CDR3 is CASSMVRNNEQFF. As DNA, the CDR3 is TGTGCCAGTAGTATGGTGCGGAACAATGAGCAGTTCTTC. Complete variable domain (other parts from reference TRBV19 and TRBJ2-1): DGGITQSPKYLFRKEGQNVTLSCEQNLNHDAMYWYRQDPGQGLRLIYYSQIVNDFQKGDIAEGYSVSREKKESFPLTVTSAQKNPTAFYLCASSMVRNNEQFFGPGTRLTVL.

This clone was seen just once. The genes are TRBV27 and TRBJ1-5; D unresolved. Germline V CDR1 and CDR2: MNHEY, SMNVEV (reference sequence). The CDR3 has 13 amino acids. V shed 8 bases and J shed 9 bases, with 17 bases lying between them. Here the CDR3 DNA reads TGTGCCAGCGCCGACTATGGAAACGCGCCCCAGCATTTT. Translation: CASADYGNAPQHF.

In this sample, this clone turned up a few times. V gene TRBV6-2 or TRBV6-3 combines with J gene TRBJ1-2, with 7 bases identical to TRBD1. This CDR3 spans 13 amino acids. CDR1 and CDR2 from the germline V gene are MNHEY and SVGEGT. The trim removed 2 bases at V and 5 bases at J, leaving 2 bases unmatched. The CDR3 region is CASSYRGPYGYTF. The DNA of the CDR3 is TGTGCCAGCAGTTACAGGGGGCCATATGGCTACACCTTC.

The rearrangement joins TRBV5-1 to TRBJ2-1, with D maybe TRBD1 (5 bases). Trimming took 2 bases from V and 7 from J, leaving 16 bases between them. From germline, CDR1 is SGHRS and CDR2 YFSETQ. The CDR3 has 15 residues. The CDR3 DNA is TGCGCCAGCAGCTTTCAGGACACCCCAAGAAATGAGCAGTTCTTC. This codes for CASSFQDTPRNEQFF.

The V and J genes are TRBV11-2 and TRBJ2-3; TRBD2 agrees at 10 bases. J was trimmed by 3 bases and V by 5 bases; bases with no gene match: 5. The CDR3 totals 15 residues. Germline CDR1 reads SGHAT; CDR2 reads FQNNGV. Here the CDR3 reads CASSGSGGVTDTQYF. DNA for the CDR3: TGTGCCAGCAGCGGGAGCGGGGGGGTGACAGATACGCAGTATTTT.

The V gene is TRBV5-1, the J gene TRBJ2-7; 8 bases fit TRBD1. Looked up from germline, CDR1 is SGHRS and CDR2 is YFSETQ. This CDR3 is built from 15 residues. V dropped 4 bases and J dropped 1; count of bases not matched to a gene: 7. CDR3 bases: TGCGCCAGCAGCCTATCCGGGACAGGTTCCTACGAGCAGTACTTC. It yields the protein CASSLSGTGSYEQYF.

This sequence joins TRBV5-1 and TRBJ2-7, with 11 bases identical to TRBD1. Germline V gene data show CDR1 as SGHRS and CDR2 as YFSETQ. The length of the CDR3 is 13 residues. V gave up 3 bases and J gave up 6 bases; unmatched junction bases: 2. CDR3 sequence: CASSWGTGGEQYF. The CDR3 DNA reads as TGCGCCAGCAGCTGGGGGACAGGGGGCGAGCAGTACTTC.

The chain recombines TRBV6-5 with TRBJ1-3, with TRBD1 matching 11 bases. This CDR3 contains 16 residues. With 0 bases clipped from V and 2 bases from J, the junction kept 0 bases outside the gene matches. CDR1 MNHEY and CDR2 SVGAGI come from the germline V gene. The CDR3 loop reads CASSYSDRGPGNTIYF. CDR3 nucleotides: TGTGCCAGCAGTTACTCGGACAGGGGGCCTGGAAACACCATATATTTT.

This clone was seen more than once but under ten times. The gene calls are TRBV19 and TRBJ2-6; D is perhaps TRBD1 (6 bases). The germline V and J ends were trimmed by 4 bases and 2 bases, with 15 bases remaining between them. The germline V gene has CDR1 LNHDA and CDR2 SQIVND (reference sequence). This CDR3 spans 17 amino acids. In DNA, the CDR3 is TGTGCCAGTAGTAAGGCAGGGGTTTCAGCTGGGGCCAACGTCCTGACTTTC. Translated, it gives CASSKAGVSAGANVLTF.

The chain recombines TRBV6-2 or TRBV6-3 with TRBJ2-7, with 7 bases fitting TRBD1. Unmatched junction bases numbered 4, after V lost 2 bases and J lost 0 bases. The CDR3 is 15 residues long. Germline V gene lookup returns CDR1 MNHEY and CDR2 SVGEGT. CDR3 DNA: TGTGCCAGCAGTTACCGGGACAGCCCCTCCTACGAGCAGTACTTC. Its protein is CASSYRDSPSYEQYF.

The chain couples TRBV21-1 to TRBJ1-2; TRBD1, as called in the table, went unchecked against the DNA. TRBV21-1 is a listed pseudogene. This CDR3 comprises 17 residues. The CDR3 DNA sequence: TGTGCCAGCAGCAAAGAATTATCAGGAATCCCTTACTATGGCTACACCTTC. Translated, it gives CASSKELSGIPYYGYTF.

The CDR3 loop is CASSFLDSWDTGELFF. The CDR3 nucleotides are TGTGCCAGCAGTTTCCTCGACAGCTGGGACACCGGGGAGCTGTTTTTT. This sequence joins TRBV27 and TRBJ2-2, with D perhaps TRBD1 (5 bases). The germline V gene encodes CDR1 MNHEY and CDR2 SMNVEV (reference sequence). This CDR3 spans 16 amino acids. V was trimmed by 3 bases and J by 3 bases, leaving 14 bases between them.

The chain combines TRBV10-3 with TRBJ1-1, with D possibly TRBD1 on 5 matching bases. The CDR3 sequence is 15 residues long. The V gene's germline CDR1 is ENHRY and CDR2 SYGVKD. V was shortened by 0 bases and J by 5 bases, with 13 bases between the two germline ends. The CDR3 loop reads CAISESSGRGTEAFF. DNA of the CDR3: TGTGCCATCAGTGAGTCGTCAGGGCGGGGGACTGAAGCTTTCTTT.

The CDR3 nucleotides read TGTGCCACGATAGACAGGGGGAAAACTGAAGCTTTCTTT. Translation gives CATIDRGKTEAFF. J is TRBJ1-1 and V is TRBV10-3; 9 nucleotides align to TRBD1. Germline-derived CDR1 and CDR2 are ENHRY and SYGVKD. V lost 10 bases to trimming and J lost 5 bases; unmatched junction nucleotides: 8. The CDR3 runs to 13 residues.